One sample yielded the 6 T cell receptor beta chains listed below, sequenced in a study of metastatic and nonmetastatic thyroid tumors. Through MiXCR, TCRdb re-clonotyped the PCR reads. The top ten clones hold 9.6% of a sample with about 38,000 clones, roughly 26% of them seen once. The entire patient cohort was treatment-naive prior to thyroid surgery. The sequencing sample was made of blood. Every receptor here comes from a female donor with papillary thyroid cancer or a benign thyroid nodule (not recorded which). Some clones in this sample may be carry-over from other donors' samples.

About this clone: Compared with germline, one end of the junction differs, possibly owing to a read error. The chain employs TRBV4-1 and TRBJ1-2, with 8 bases identical to TRBD1. Germline V gene lookup returns CDR1 MGHRA and CDR2 YSYEKL. This CDR3 has 17 amino acids. CDR3 protein: CASSQASWTGPFYCYTF. CDR3 bases: TGCGCCAGCAGCCAAGCCTCCTGGACAGGGCCTTTCTATTGCTACACCTTC.

The chain couples TRBV6-1 to TRBJ2-5, with a possible D match to TRBD2 (5 bases). CDR1 MNHNS and CDR2 SASEGT come from the germline V gene. The V and J ends lost 3 bases and 7 bases respectively, with 15 bases between them. The CDR3 extends over 14 amino acids. The CDR3 reads CASSDLVERGTQYF. CDR3 nucleotide sequence: TGTGCCAGCAGTGATTTAGTAGAACGGGGGACCCAGTACTTC.

This clone was recorded a few times. At one end, the junction sequence differs from germline, possibly due to a read error. Other nucleotide sequences in the sample specify the same CDR3. This chain uses TRBV12-3 or TRBV12-4 with TRBJ2-2; 11 bases line up with TRBD1. The CDR3 loop spans 15 amino acids. The CDR3 reads CASSRDRGTTGELFF. The CDR3 nucleotides read TGTGCCAGCTCGAGGGACAGGGGGACCACCGGTGAGCTTTTTTTT.

This clone was detected a few times. The same CDR3 arises from other DNA sequences in this sample as well. The chain links TRBV28 to TRBJ2-6; D remains ambiguous. This CDR3 has 15 residues. The germline CDR1 and CDR2 sequences are MDHEN and SYDVKM. The V end was cut by 2 bases, the J end by 8 bases, with 13 bases between. In nucleotides, the CDR3 is TGTGCCAGCAGTTTAATAGATTCCGGGCCCAACGTCCTGACTTTC. Protein product: CASSLIDSGPNVLTF. Together with reference TRBV28 and TRBJ2-6, the CDR3 gives the full variable domain: DVKVTQSSRYLVKRTGEKVFLECVQDMDHENMFWYRQDPGLGLRLIYFSYDVKMKEKGDIPEGYSVSREKKERFSLILESASTNQTSMYLCASSLIDSGPNVLTFGAGSRLTVL.

With respect to this clone: The same CDR3 can be traced to other DNA sequences in this sample. The chain couples TRBV4-1 to TRBJ1-1; no definite D call. In germline, CDR1 is MGHRA, CDR2 YSYEKL. The CDR3 has 14 residues. Trimming took off 0 bases at V and 1 base at J, with 6 bases between the two ends. The CDR3 DNA reads as TGCGCCAGCAGCCAAGATGCGGGGAACACTGAAGCTTTCTTT. It translates to CASSQDAGNTEAFF.

This clone was seen ten or more times. The rearrangement joins TRBV19 to TRBJ2-1; 8 bases agree with TRBD2. Germline values: CDR1 LNHDA, CDR2 SQIVND (reference sequence). The V gene end was trimmed by 6 bases and the J gene end by 2 bases; junction bases not matched to a gene: 12. The CDR3 runs 17 residues. CDR3 bases: TGTGCCAGTAGGACGGTAAGCGGGGGCAGGACCTACAATGAGCAGTTCTTC. Translation: CASRTVSGGRTYNEQFF.